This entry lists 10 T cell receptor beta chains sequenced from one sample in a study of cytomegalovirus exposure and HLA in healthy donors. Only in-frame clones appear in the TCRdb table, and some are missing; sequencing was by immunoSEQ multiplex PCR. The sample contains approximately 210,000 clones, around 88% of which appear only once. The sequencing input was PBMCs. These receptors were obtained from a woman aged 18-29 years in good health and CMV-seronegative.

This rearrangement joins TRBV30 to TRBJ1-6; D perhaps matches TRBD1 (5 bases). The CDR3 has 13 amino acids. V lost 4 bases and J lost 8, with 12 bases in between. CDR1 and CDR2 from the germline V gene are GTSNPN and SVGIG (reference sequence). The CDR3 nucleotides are TGTGCCTGGAACGTCAGGGCAGATTCACCCCTCCACTTT. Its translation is CAWNVRADSPLHF.

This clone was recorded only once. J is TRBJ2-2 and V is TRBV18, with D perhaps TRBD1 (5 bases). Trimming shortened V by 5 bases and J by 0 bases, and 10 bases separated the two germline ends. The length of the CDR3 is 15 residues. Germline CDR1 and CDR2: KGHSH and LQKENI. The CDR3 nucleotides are TGTGCCAGCTCATCTGACAGACCGAACACCGGGGAGCTGTTTTTT. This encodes CASSSDRPNTGELFF.

CDR3 DNA sequence: TGTGCCAGCAGCGGACAGGCTACTAACTATGGCTACACCTTC. This translates into CASSGQATNYGYTF. The V call is TRBV5-4, the J call TRBJ1-2; TRBD1 aligns across 7 bases. J lost 0 bases, V lost 4 bases, and 3 bases had no gene match. Germline V gene lookup returns CDR1 SGHNT and CDR2 YYREEE (reference sequence). The CDR3 loop spans 14 amino acids.

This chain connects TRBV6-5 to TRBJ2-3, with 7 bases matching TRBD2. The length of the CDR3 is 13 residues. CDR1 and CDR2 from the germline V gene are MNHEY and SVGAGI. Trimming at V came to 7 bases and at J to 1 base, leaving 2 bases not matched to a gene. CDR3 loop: CASKSGGTDTQYF. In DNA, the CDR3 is TGTGCCAGCAAAAGCGGGGGCACAGATACGCAGTATTTT.

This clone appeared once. The chain's CDR3 is CSVELRTGIGYTF. CDR3 DNA: TGCAGCGTTGAGCTTCGGACAGGGATCGGCTACACCTTC. This rearrangement joins TRBV29-1 to TRBJ1-2, with 8 bases aligning to TRBD1. The CDR3 sequence is 13 residues long. CDR1 and CDR2 from the germline V gene are SQVTM and ANQGSEA. The V segment lost 3 bases and the J segment 8 bases; nucleotides outside the gene matches: 8.

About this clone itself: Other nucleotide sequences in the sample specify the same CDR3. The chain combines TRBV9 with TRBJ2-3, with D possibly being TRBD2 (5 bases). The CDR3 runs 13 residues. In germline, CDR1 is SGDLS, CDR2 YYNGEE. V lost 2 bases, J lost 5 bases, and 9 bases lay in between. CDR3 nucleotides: TGTGCCAGCAGCGTTGCCGGGGTAGATACGCAGTATTTT. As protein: CASSVAGVDTQYF.

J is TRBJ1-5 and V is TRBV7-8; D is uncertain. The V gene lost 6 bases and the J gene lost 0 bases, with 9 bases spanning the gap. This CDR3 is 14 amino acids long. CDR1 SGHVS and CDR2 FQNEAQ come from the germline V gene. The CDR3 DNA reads TGTGCCAGCAGTGGAGGGAATAGCAATCAGCCCCAGCATTTT. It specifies CASSGGNSNQPQHF.

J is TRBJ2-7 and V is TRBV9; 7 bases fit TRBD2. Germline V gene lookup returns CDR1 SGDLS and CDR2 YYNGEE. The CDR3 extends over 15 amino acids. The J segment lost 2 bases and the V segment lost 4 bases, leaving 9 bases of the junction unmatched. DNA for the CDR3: TGTGCCAGCAGCCCCCATGGTGCGGGAGCCTACGAGCAGTACTTC. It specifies CASSPHGAGAYEQYF.

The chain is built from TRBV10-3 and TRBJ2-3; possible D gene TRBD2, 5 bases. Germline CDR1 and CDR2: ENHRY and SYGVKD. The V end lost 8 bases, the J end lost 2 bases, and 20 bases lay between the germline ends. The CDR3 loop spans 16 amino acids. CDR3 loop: CAIRRGTGRATDTQYF. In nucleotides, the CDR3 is TGTGCCATCCGGCGCGGAACGGGAAGGGCCACAGATACGCAGTATTTT.

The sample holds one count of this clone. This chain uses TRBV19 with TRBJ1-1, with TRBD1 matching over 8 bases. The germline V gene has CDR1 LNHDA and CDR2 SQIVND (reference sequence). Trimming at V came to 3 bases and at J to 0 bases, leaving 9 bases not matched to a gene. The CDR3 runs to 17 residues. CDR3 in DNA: TGTGCCAGTAGTATGGGGACAGGAGTGAGTCTGAACACTGAAGCTTTCTTT. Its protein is CASSMGTGVSLNTEAFF. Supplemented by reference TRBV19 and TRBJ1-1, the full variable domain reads DGGITQSPKYLFRKEGQNVTLSCEQNLNHDAMYWYRQDPGQGLRLIYYSQIVNDFQKGDIAEGYSVSREKKESFPLTVTSAQKNPTAFYLCASSMGTGVSLNTEAFFGQGTRLTVV.